This T cell receptor beta chain is drawn from a study of long-term antiretroviral therapy in people with HIV. Participants who had HIV were, without exception, treated in the United States. This clone was recorded once. No antigen is known for it. Study-wide results and limits: ART adherence, viral resistance and therapy changes went unrecorded. Within the repertoire, clones expanded before ART were dominant at all time points.

V lost 6 bases, J lost 7 bases, and 12 bases stayed unmatched. This CDR3 has 15 amino acids. From germline, CDR1 is MNHEY and CDR2 SVGAGI. Sequencing relied on immunoSEQ assay v3.0, run at survey level. The method was immunoSEQ multiplex PCR; TCRdb's version includes in-frame clones alone and lacks a portion of them. The profile shows approximately 15,000 clones, 84% of them singletons. The receptor was isolated from a man younger than 40 with HIV. The rearrangement uses TRBV6-5 and TRBJ1-2, with 9 positions matching TRBD1. The source was unsorted PBMCs, collected 0.4 years after starting antiretroviral therapy. CDR3 residues: CASRPQGAGGGGYTF. The CDR3 DNA sequence: TGTGCCAGCAGGCCACAGGGGGCCGGGGGAGGTGGCTACACCTTC.